These T cell receptor beta chains were read from a single sample in a study of blood T cells in healthy people across ages. Each CDR3 protein is one row after TCRdb ran MiXCR on the 5' RACE reads. The data contain under 2,000,000 distinct CDR3 sequences, around half of them singletons. The sample taken for sequencing was blood. The origin of the receptors is a woman in her thirties or forties in good health. Both conserved end residues are part of each CDR3. The order of the fields is D gene, J gene, clone size, V gene, CDR3 DNA, CDR3 protein. A D gene is named only where the DNA matches it firmly. Size is stated for part of the rows, as once, few or many counts, or as a class when the clone is expanded.

d_call: -
j_call: TRBJ1-2
clone_size: -
v_call: TRBV7-2
cdr3_nt: TGTGCCAGCAGCTTAAGTGAAGTCTATGGCTACACCTTC
cdr3_aa: CASSLSEVYGYTF

d_call: -
j_call: TRBJ1-2
clone_size: -
v_call: TRBV7-3
cdr3_nt: TGTGCCAGCAGCTTAAACCCAGCGACCGGGCCTGGCTACACCTTC
cdr3_aa: CASSLNPATGPGYTF

d_call: -
j_call: TRBJ2-3
clone_size: -
v_call: TRBV10-3
cdr3_nt: TGTGCCATCAGTGAGCCGGAGGGGATCGGCACAGATACGCAGTATTTT
cdr3_aa: CAISEPEGIGTDTQYF

d_call: -
j_call: TRBJ2-1
clone_size: -
v_call: TRBV20-1
cdr3_nt: TGCAGTGCTAGGCGACCTCGGGGTGGCTCCCACAATGAGCAGTTCTTC
cdr3_aa: CSARRPRGGSHNEQFF

d_call: TRBD2
j_call: TRBJ2-1
clone_size: -
v_call: TRBV6-2/TRBV6-3
cdr3_nt: TGTGCCAGCAGCTCTTCCGTGATAGCGGGGCGCCACAATGAGCAGTTCTTC
cdr3_aa: CASSSSVIAGRHNEQFF

d_call: TRBD2
j_call: TRBJ2-1
clone_size: once
v_call: TRBV6-5
cdr3_nt: TGTGCCAGCAGTTACACCTCGGCGGGGGGTAGAGACAATGAGCAGTTCTTC
cdr3_aa: CASSYTSAGGRDNEQFF

d_call: -
j_call: TRBJ2-7
clone_size: -
v_call: TRBV4-2
cdr3_nt: TGTGCCAGCAGCCAAGAGCTGGCGGGGGCGCCATACGAGCAGTACTTC
cdr3_aa: CASSQELAGAPYEQYF

d_call: TRBD1
j_call: TRBJ1-2
clone_size: -
v_call: TRBV20-1
cdr3_nt: TGCAGTGCTAGAGACGGACAGGATGGCTACACCTTC
cdr3_aa: CSARDGQDGYTF

d_call: -
j_call: TRBJ2-5
clone_size: -
v_call: TRBV18
cdr3_nt: TGTGCCAGCTCGCCAATAGCGCCAGAGACCCAGTACTTC
cdr3_aa: CASSPIAPETQYF

d_call: -
j_call: TRBJ2-4
clone_size: -
v_call: TRBV28
cdr3_nt: TGTGCCAGCAGTTTACCGGACTTAAACATTCAGTACTTC
cdr3_aa: CASSLPDLNIQYF

d_call: -
j_call: TRBJ1-1
clone_size: -
v_call: TRBV7-9
cdr3_nt: TGTGCCAGCAGCTTAATTGAAACTGGGGCTTTCTTT
cdr3_aa: CASSLIETGAFF

d_call: TRBD1
j_call: TRBJ2-5
clone_size: few
v_call: TRBV7-8
cdr3_nt: TGTGCCAGCAGCCCTCGGGACAGGCCCCTGGAGACCCAGTACTTC
cdr3_aa: CASSPRDRPLETQYF

d_call: -
j_call: TRBJ2-1
clone_size: -
v_call: TRBV7-2
cdr3_nt: TGTGCCAGCAGCTTAGCGCTAAGCAATGAGCAGTTCTTC
cdr3_aa: CASSLALSNEQFF

d_call: TRBD2
j_call: TRBJ2-7
clone_size: few
v_call: TRBV7-2
cdr3_nt: TGTGCCAGCAGCTTACGACGGGAGGGAAGTCGGCAGTACTTC
cdr3_aa: CASSLRREGSRQYF

d_call: -
j_call: TRBJ1-1
clone_size: -
v_call: TRBV18
cdr3_nt: TGTGCCAGCCTCACCATGAACACCTTTGGGACTGAAGCTTTCTTT
cdr3_aa: CASLTMNTFGTEAFF

d_call: -
j_call: TRBJ2-1
clone_size: -
v_call: TRBV20-1
cdr3_nt: TGCAGTGCTTCAAGATCTGGGCAAACACGGTTCTTC
cdr3_aa: CSASRSGQTRFF

d_call: -
j_call: TRBJ1-2
clone_size: -
v_call: TRBV6-5
cdr3_nt: TGTGCCAGCAGTTACTCCCCCTTCTCTGGCTACACCTTC
cdr3_aa: CASSYSPFSGYTF

d_call: TRBD2
j_call: TRBJ2-1
clone_size: -
v_call: TRBV28
cdr3_nt: TGTGCCAGCAGTTTATTTCTAGCGGGGGGAAAAGCCTACAATGAGCAGTTCTTC
cdr3_aa: CASSLFLAGGKAYNEQFF

d_call: -
j_call: TRBJ1-6
clone_size: -
v_call: TRBV13
cdr3_nt: TGTGCCAGCAGCCGCGGACAGTATAATTCACCCCTCCACTTT
cdr3_aa: CASSRGQYNSPLHF

d_call: -
j_call: TRBJ2-1
clone_size: once
v_call: TRBV2
cdr3_nt: TGTGCCAGCAGTGATCCGGCCTACAATGAGCAGTTCTTC
cdr3_aa: CASSDPAYNEQFF

d_call: -
j_call: TRBJ1-1
clone_size: -
v_call: TRBV4-2
cdr3_nt: TGTGCCAGCAGCCCTCCTGGACAGATGGCTGAAGCTTTCTTT
cdr3_aa: CASSPPGQMAEAFF

d_call: TRBD1
j_call: TRBJ2-5
clone_size: -
v_call: TRBV5-1
cdr3_nt: TGCGCCAGCAGCATCGGACAGGGGGCCGTAGGGACCCAGTACTTC
cdr3_aa: CASSIGQGAVGTQYF

d_call: -
j_call: TRBJ2-7
clone_size: -
v_call: TRBV3-1
cdr3_nt: TGTGCCAGCAGCCGGACCCTCTTCGAGCAGTACTTC
cdr3_aa: CASSRTLFEQYF

d_call: -
j_call: TRBJ2-3
clone_size: few
v_call: TRBV11-2
cdr3_nt: TGTGCCAGCAGCCCTTTGAGTCGCACAGATACGCAGTATTTT
cdr3_aa: CASSPLSRTDTQYF

d_call: TRBD2
j_call: TRBJ2-2
clone_size: -
v_call: TRBV4-3
cdr3_nt: TGCGCCAGCAGCCGGATAGTCGGGGGGTCGAACACCGGGGAGCTGTTTTTT
cdr3_aa: CASSRIVGGSNTGELFF

d_call: -
j_call: TRBJ2-5
clone_size: -
v_call: TRBV7-2
cdr3_nt: TGTGCCAGCAGTCTGACGGCGGGTCGATGGGAGACCCAGTACTTC
cdr3_aa: CASSLTAGRWETQYF

d_call: TRBD2
j_call: TRBJ2-1
clone_size: -
v_call: TRBV20-1
cdr3_nt: TGCAGTGCTACCTCCCCGGGGCGGGGGACGAAGAATGAGCAGTTCTTC
cdr3_aa: CSATSPGRGTKNEQFF

d_call: -
j_call: TRBJ1-5
clone_size: few
v_call: TRBV28
cdr3_nt: TGTGCCAGCAGAGCCGGGACATTTAGCAATCAGCCCCAGCATTTT
cdr3_aa: CASRAGTFSNQPQHF

d_call: -
j_call: TRBJ2-7
clone_size: few
v_call: TRBV5-1
cdr3_nt: TGCGCCAGCAGCTTTAACAGGGACTACGAGCAGTACTTC
cdr3_aa: CASSFNRDYEQYF

d_call: TRBD1
j_call: TRBJ1-2
clone_size: -
v_call: TRBV10-3
cdr3_nt: TGTGCCATCAGCGAGATGACAGGGGGGTCCTCTAACTATGGCTACACCTTC
cdr3_aa: CAISEMTGGSSNYGYTF

d_call: TRBD1
j_call: TRBJ2-7
clone_size: -
v_call: TRBV7-2
cdr3_nt: TGTGCCAGCAGCACCCTACAGGGGTTCTCCTACGAGCAGTACTTC
cdr3_aa: CASSTLQGFSYEQYF

d_call: -
j_call: TRBJ2-1
clone_size: -
v_call: TRBV9
cdr3_nt: TGTGCCAGCAGCCTTCGGGCCCTGAGTCCTACTGAGCAGTTCTTC
cdr3_aa: CASSLRALSPTEQFF

d_call: -
j_call: TRBJ2-5
clone_size: -
v_call: TRBV28
cdr3_nt: TGTGCCAGCAGTACACCTCCACTACAAGAGACCCAGTACTTC
cdr3_aa: CASSTPPLQETQYF

d_call: -
j_call: TRBJ2-3
clone_size: -
v_call: TRBV28
cdr3_nt: TGTGCCAGCAAACAGACAGGTGTGGATACGCAGTATTTT
cdr3_aa: CASKQTGVDTQYF

d_call: -
j_call: TRBJ1-1
clone_size: -
v_call: TRBV5-1
cdr3_nt: TGCGCCAGCAGCTGTCCAGGTAGCCCTGAAGCTTTCTTT
cdr3_aa: CASSCPGSPEAFF

d_call: TRBD1
j_call: TRBJ1-2
clone_size: -
v_call: TRBV3-1
cdr3_nt: TGTGCCAGCAGCCAATCTTTCACAGGGGAGACCGCCTATGGCTACACCTTC
cdr3_aa: CASSQSFTGETAYGYTF

d_call: TRBD2
j_call: TRBJ2-1
clone_size: few
v_call: TRBV4-2
cdr3_nt: TGTGCCAGCAGCCCCCTAGCGGGGGGGGGTTACAATGAGCAGTTCTTC
cdr3_aa: CASSPLAGGGYNEQFF

d_call: TRBD1
j_call: TRBJ1-2
clone_size: -
v_call: TRBV6-5
cdr3_nt: TGTGCCAGCAGTTATATGGGACAGACAAACTATGGCTACACCTTC
cdr3_aa: CASSYMGQTNYGYTF

d_call: -
j_call: TRBJ2-7
clone_size: few
v_call: TRBV6-5
cdr3_nt: TGTGCCAGCAGTTCGACCGGGACACACTCCTACGAGCAGTACTTC
cdr3_aa: CASSSTGTHSYEQYF

d_call: -
j_call: TRBJ2-1
clone_size: -
v_call: TRBV7-8
cdr3_nt: TGTGCCAGCAGCTTCCCGGGCCCCCAGTTCTTC
cdr3_aa: CASSFPGPQFF

d_call: TRBD1
j_call: TRBJ2-7
clone_size: few
v_call: TRBV11-2
cdr3_nt: TGTGCCAGCAGACCCCCGGGACAGGGACCTTACGAGCAGTACTTC
cdr3_aa: CASRPPGQGPYEQYF

d_call: TRBD1
j_call: TRBJ2-1
clone_size: many
v_call: TRBV12-3/TRBV12-4
cdr3_nt: TGTGCCAGCAGTTGGGACAGCTACAATGAGCAGTTCTTC
cdr3_aa: CASSWDSYNEQFF

d_call: -
j_call: TRBJ1-5
clone_size: -
v_call: TRBV6-2/TRBV6-3
cdr3_nt: TGTGCCAGCAGATCGCTCCGAGGTAATAGCAATCAGCCCCAGCATTTT
cdr3_aa: CASRSLRGNSNQPQHF

d_call: -
j_call: TRBJ2-7
clone_size: -
v_call: TRBV4-3
cdr3_nt: TGCGCCAGCAGTCAGACAGTTAACTCCTACGAGCAGTACTTC
cdr3_aa: CASSQTVNSYEQYF

d_call: TRBD2
j_call: TRBJ2-7
clone_size: -
v_call: TRBV7-2
cdr3_nt: TGTGCCAGCAGCTCGGGACTAGCGGGGGGGTCACTCTCCTACGAGCAGTACTTC
cdr3_aa: CASSSGLAGGSLSYEQYF